The rows below give T cell receptor beta chains drawn from one sample of a study of Graves' ophthalmopathy and Graves' hyperthyroidism. MiXCR, applied by TCRdb to the multiplex PCR reads, yields one record per CDR3 protein. The sample consists of 230,000 or so distinct CDR3 sequences, 45% to 55% of them appearing once. The sequenced sample consisted of peripheral blood. The receptors were gathered from an adult man with Graves' ophthalmopathy. Both conserved end residues are part of each CDR3. A D gene is named only where the DNA matches it firmly. Expanded clones get a size class; other rows say once, few or many, or leave the size out.

D gene	V gene	J gene	clone size	CDR3 protein	CDR3 DNA
-	TRBV9	TRBJ1-2	-	CASSGLRGEGFGYTF	TGTGCCAGCAGCGGACTTCGGGGGGAGGGTTTTGGCTACACCTTC
-	TRBV10-1	TRBJ2-2	-	CASSGGAGSEQFF	TGCGCCAGCAGTGGCGGGGCAGGGAGTGAGCAGTTTTTT
-	TRBV6-5	TRBJ1-2	few	CASRGAANYGYTF	TGTGCCAGCAGGGGGGCAGCTAACTATGGCTACACCTTC
TRBD2	TRBV19	TRBJ2-7	-	CASSSPTSAHYEQYF	TGTGCCAGTAGTAGTCCGACTAGCGCCCACTACGAGCAGTACTTC
TRBD2	TRBV20-1	TRBJ2-5	few	CSASSGMQTQYF	TGCAGTGCTAGCAGCGGGATGCAGACCCAGTACTTC
-	TRBV7-8	TRBJ2-7	many	CASSFPQTSYEQYF	TGTGCCAGCAGCTTCCCCCAAACTTCCTACGAGCAGTACTTC
TRBD2	TRBV7-2	TRBJ2-7	-	CAGSLHSGVPSYEQYF	TGTGCCGGCAGCCTCCATAGCGGGGTTCCCTCCTACGAGCAGTACTTC
-	TRBV6-4	TRBJ2-2	-	CASSDSDTGELFF	TGTGCCAGCAGTGACTCCGACACCGGGGAGCTGTTTTTT
-	TRBV7-9	TRBJ2-2	-	CASSLLAAAGKLFF	TGTGCCAGCAGCCTGCTAGCCGCTGCCGGGAAGCTGTTTTTT
TRBD2	TRBV5-4	TRBJ2-5	-	CASSQGLAVGETQYF	TGTGCCAGCAGCCAAGGACTAGCGGTAGGGGAGACCCAGTACTTC
TRBD2	TRBV20-1	TRBJ2-5	-	CSAISGGAGETQYF	TGCAGTGCCATTAGCGGGGGGGCTGGTGAGACCCAGTACTTC
-	TRBV20-1	TRBJ2-7	-	CSATTPREQYF	TGCAGTGCTACAACCCCGCGAGAGCAGTACTTC
-	TRBV6-5	TRBJ1-4	many	CASSIGQRPGDEKLFF	TGTGCCAGCAGTATAGGACAGAGACCTGGGGATGAAAAACTGTTTTTT
-	TRBV7-2	TRBJ2-2	-	CASSSMGVSNTGELFF	TGTGCCAGCAGCTCCATGGGGGTATCGAACACCGGGGAGCTGTTTTTT
TRBD1	TRBV7-8	TRBJ2-2	-	CASSPPGQGSTGELFF	TGTGCCAGCAGCCCACCGGGACAGGGGAGCACCGGGGAGCTGTTTTTT
TRBD1	TRBV6-6	TRBJ1-2	-	CASSYRPGQGTYGYTF	TGTGCCAGCAGTTACCGACCGGGACAGGGAACCTATGGCTACACCTTC
-	TRBV7-2	TRBJ1-4	-	CASRGSGLNEKLFF	TGTGCCAGCAGGGGGTCGGGGCTTAATGAAAAACTGTTTTTT
-	TRBV7-2	TRBJ1-2	few	CASSTGFGLYTF	TGTGCCAGCAGCACAGGGTTCGGGCTCTACACCTTC
TRBD1	TRBV7-8	TRBJ1-1	once	CASSPVTGGATEAFF	TGTGCCAGCAGCCCTGTCACAGGGGGGGCCACTGAAGCTTTCTTT
TRBD2	TRBV4-2	TRBJ2-7	few	CASSLALSGGPSEQYF	TGTGCCAGCAGCCTCGCTCTAAGCGGGGGGCCAAGCGAGCAGTACTTC
TRBD1	TRBV6-5	TRBJ1-2	few	CASRRTGLNYGYTF	TGTGCCAGCAGAAGGACAGGACTTAACTATGGCTACACCTTC
TRBD2	TRBV20-1	TRBJ2-5	few	CSARDHFGTSGRVQETQYF	TGCAGTGCTAGAGATCACTTCGGGACTAGCGGGAGGGTACAAGAGACCCAGTACTTC
-	TRBV12-3/TRBV12-4	TRBJ1-6	few	CATGTRSYNSPLHF	TGTGCCACCGGGACGCGCTCCTATAATTCACCCCTCCACTTT
-	TRBV12-3/TRBV12-4	TRBJ1-1	few	CASTKGGLRNTEAFF	TGTGCCAGCACCAAGGGGGGATTAAGGAACACTGAAGCTTTCTTT
-	TRBV7-9	TRBJ2-7	few	CASSLVETLREQYF	TGTGCCAGCAGCTTAGTAGAGACCCTGCGCGAGCAGTACTTC
-	TRBV29-1	TRBJ1-2	many	CSVDPGQTLSYTF	TGCAGCGTTGACCCCGGACAGACGTTGAGCTACACCTTC
TRBD1	TRBV24-1	TRBJ1-1	few	CATSARVGRGDTEAFF	TGTGCCACCAGTGCCCGAGTAGGCAGGGGGGACACTGAAGCTTTCTTT
-	TRBV7-6	TRBJ2-4	-	CASSHAASGIQYF	TGTGCCAGCAGCCATGCGGCCTCTGGGATTCAGTACTTC
TRBD1	TRBV7-9	TRBJ2-2	-	CASSSGTGFTGELFF	TGTGCCAGCAGCTCCGGGACAGGGTTCACCGGGGAGCTGTTTTTT